Each of the 2 T cell receptor beta chains below was sequenced from the same sample in a study of tumor and adjacent non-tumor tissue in lung cancer. This sample's RNA came from whole unsorted tissue. TCRbeta libraries were built with three rounds of nested PCR, modified from ARM-PCR. Via MiXCR, TCRdb re-called the multiplex PCR reads, giving one row per CDR3 protein. The data show about 80,000 distinct CDR3 sequences, over 55% seen once. The specimen sequenced was lung tumor tissue. The source is a woman in her thirties or forties with non-small cell lung cancer.

The V call is TRBV5-1, the J call TRBJ2-1; perhaps D is TRBD1 or TRBD2 (5 bases each). The CDR3 spans 15 residues. The V end was cut by 1 base, the J end by 5 bases, with 13 bases between. The germline CDR1 and CDR2 sequences are SGHRS and YFSETQ. Here the CDR3 reads CASSLRAGRDNEQFF. The CDR3 DNA follows: TGCGCCAGCAGCTTGCGGGCAGGGAGAGACAATGAGCAGTTCTTC.

Many counts were recorded for this clonotype. This rearrangement joins TRBV6-1 to TRBJ2-1; possibly TRBD1 or TRBD2 for D (5 bases each). V gave up 11 bases and J gave up 4 bases, with 15 bases separating them. Germline lookup yields CDR1 MNHNS and CDR2 SASEGT. The CDR3 is 13 residues long. The CDR3 region is CAGGEVVYNEQFF. The CDR3, as DNA: TGTGCCGGGGGTGAGGTGGTATACAATGAGCAGTTCTTC.